The clone carrying this TCR beta chain came up a few times. The CDR3 is made up of 14 amino acids. With 8 bases clipped from V and 0 bases from J, the junction kept 5 bases outside the gene matches. The germline CDR1 and CDR2 sequences are MNHNY and SVGAGI (reference sequence). This sample stems from a study of blood T cell repertoires in COVID-19. Assay: immunoSEQ multiplex PCR; the TCRdb copy retains only in-frame clones and omits some. The table lists approximately 250,000 clones, 85% to 95% of them singletons. Sequencing was performed on peripheral blood. The genes are TRBV6-6 and TRBJ2-7; the match to TRBD1 covers 9 bases. The source of this sequence is a man younger than 45 with COVID-19, enrolled during active disease. The CDR3 bases are TGTGCCAGCGTCCCGGGACAGGGCTCCTACGAGCAGTACTTC. Protein sequence: CASVPGQGSYEQYF.